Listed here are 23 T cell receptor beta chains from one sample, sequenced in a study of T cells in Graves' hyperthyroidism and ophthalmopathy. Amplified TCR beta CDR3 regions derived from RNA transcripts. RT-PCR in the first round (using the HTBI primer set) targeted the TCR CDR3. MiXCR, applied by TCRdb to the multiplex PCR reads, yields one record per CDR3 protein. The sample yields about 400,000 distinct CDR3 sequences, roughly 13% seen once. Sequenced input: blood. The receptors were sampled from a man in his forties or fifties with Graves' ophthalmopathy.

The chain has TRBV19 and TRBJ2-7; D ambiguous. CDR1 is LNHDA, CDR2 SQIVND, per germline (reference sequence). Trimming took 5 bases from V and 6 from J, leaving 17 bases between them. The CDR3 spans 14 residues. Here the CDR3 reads CASSRTRRSLEQYF. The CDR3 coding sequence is TGTGCCAGTAGTCGGACGCGGCGGTCCCTCGAGCAGTACTTC.

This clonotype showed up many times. The CDR3 DNA is TGTGCCAGCAGTTTTGGGACAGACCCCCAAGAGACCCAGTACTTC. Translation: CASSFGTDPQETQYF. The chain couples TRBV28 to TRBJ2-5; TRBD1 aligns across 7 bases. The V segment lost 3 bases and the J segment 1 base; nucleotides outside the gene matches: 5. CDR1 is MDHEN, CDR2 SYDVKM, per germline. The CDR3 sequence is 15 residues long.

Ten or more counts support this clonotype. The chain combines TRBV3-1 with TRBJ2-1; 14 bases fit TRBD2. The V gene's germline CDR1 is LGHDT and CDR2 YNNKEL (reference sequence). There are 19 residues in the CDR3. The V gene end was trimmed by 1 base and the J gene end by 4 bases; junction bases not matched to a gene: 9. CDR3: CASSQAPTSGRARYNEQFF. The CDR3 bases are TGTGCCAGCAGCCAAGCTCCGACTAGCGGGAGGGCCCGGTACAATGAGCAGTTCTTC.

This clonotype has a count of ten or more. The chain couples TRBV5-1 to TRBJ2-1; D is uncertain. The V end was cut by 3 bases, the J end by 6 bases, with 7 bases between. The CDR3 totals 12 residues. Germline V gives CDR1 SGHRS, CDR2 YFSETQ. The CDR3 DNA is TGCGCCAGCAGCTCGGTCGGCAATGAGCAGTTCTTC. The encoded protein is CASSSVGNEQFF.

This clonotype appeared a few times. The CDR3 DNA sequence: TGTGCCAGCAGCTTGGCACCCGGGACAGGGAGCCAGCCCCAGCATTTT. Translating it yields CASSLAPGTGSQPQHF. The rearrangement uses TRBV5-5 and TRBJ1-5; 9 bases are shared with TRBD1. Losses at the gene ends were 0 bases for V and 7 bases for J; bases not matched to a gene: 8. This CDR3 is built from 16 residues. Germline loops: CDR1 SGHKS, CDR2 YYEKEE (reference sequence).

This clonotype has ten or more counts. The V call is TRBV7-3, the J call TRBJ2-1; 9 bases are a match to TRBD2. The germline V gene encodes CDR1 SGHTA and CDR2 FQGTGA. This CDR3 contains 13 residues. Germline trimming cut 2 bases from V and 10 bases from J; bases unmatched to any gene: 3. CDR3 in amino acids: CASSLAAGGEQFF. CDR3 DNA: TGTGCCAGCAGCTTAGCCGCGGGGGGGGAGCAGTTCTTC.

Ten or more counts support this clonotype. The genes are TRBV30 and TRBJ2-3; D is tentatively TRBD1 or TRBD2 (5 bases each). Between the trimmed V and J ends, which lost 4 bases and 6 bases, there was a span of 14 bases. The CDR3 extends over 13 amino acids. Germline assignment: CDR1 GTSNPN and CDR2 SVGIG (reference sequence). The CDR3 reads CAWTGLMRDTQYF. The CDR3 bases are TGTGCCTGGACGGGGCTCATGAGGGATACGCAGTATTTT.

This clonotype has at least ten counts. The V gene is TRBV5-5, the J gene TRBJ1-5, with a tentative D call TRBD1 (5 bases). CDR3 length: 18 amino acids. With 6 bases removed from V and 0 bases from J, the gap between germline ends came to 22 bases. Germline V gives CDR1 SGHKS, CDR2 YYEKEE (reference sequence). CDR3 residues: CASTMEWRGPNSNQPQHF. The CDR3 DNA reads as TGTGCCAGCACCATGGAGTGGAGGGGCCCGAATAGCAATCAGCCCCAGCATTTT.

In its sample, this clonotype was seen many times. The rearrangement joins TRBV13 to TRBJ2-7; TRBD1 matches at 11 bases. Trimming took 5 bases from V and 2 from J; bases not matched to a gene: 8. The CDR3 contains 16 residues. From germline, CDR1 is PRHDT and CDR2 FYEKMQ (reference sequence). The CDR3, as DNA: TGTGCCAGCAGCCCGGACTCGGGACAGGGGGCCTACGAGCAGTACTTC. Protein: CASSPDSGQGAYEQYF.

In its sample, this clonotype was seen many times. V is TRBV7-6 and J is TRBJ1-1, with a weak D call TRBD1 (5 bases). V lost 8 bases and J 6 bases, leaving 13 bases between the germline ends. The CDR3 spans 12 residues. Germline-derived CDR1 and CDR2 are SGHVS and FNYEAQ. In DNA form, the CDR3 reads TGTGCCAGCGGGACGTCGGGCGCTGAAGCTTTCTTT. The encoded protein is CASGTSGAEAFF.

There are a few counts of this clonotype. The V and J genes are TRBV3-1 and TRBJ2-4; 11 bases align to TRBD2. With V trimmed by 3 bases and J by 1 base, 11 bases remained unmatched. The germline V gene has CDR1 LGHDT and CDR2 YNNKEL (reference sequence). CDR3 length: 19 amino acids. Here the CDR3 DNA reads TGTGCCAGCAGCCATGATCCACTAGCGGGAGTCAGGGCCAAAAACATTCAGTACTTC. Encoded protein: CASSHDPLAGVRAKNIQYF.

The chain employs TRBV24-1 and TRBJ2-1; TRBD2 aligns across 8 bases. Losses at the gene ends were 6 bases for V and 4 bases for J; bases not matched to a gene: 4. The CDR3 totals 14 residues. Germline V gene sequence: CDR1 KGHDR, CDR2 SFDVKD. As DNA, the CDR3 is TGTGCCACCAGTTCAAGCGGGAGTTACAATGAGCAGTTCTTC. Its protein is CATSSSGSYNEQFF.

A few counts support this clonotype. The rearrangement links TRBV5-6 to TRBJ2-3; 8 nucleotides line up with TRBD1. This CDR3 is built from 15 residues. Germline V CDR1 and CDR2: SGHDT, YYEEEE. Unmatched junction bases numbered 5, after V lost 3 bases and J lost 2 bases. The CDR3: CASSSTGVNTDTQYF. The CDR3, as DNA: TGTGCCAGCAGCTCGACAGGGGTCAACACAGATACGCAGTATTTT. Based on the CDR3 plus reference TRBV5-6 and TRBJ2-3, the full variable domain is DAGVTQSPTHLIKTRGQQVTLRCSPKSGHDTVSWYQQALGQGPQFIFQYYEEEERQRGNFPDRFSGHQFPNYSSELNVNALLLGDSALYLCASSSTGVNTDTQYFGPGTRLTVL.

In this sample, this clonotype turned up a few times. DNA of the CDR3: TGTGCCAGCAGCGTAGATATTAGGGCTAGCGGTAGGAATGAGCAGTTCTTC. It is translated as CASSVDIRASGRNEQFF. V is TRBV9 and J is TRBJ2-1; 7 nucleotides line up with TRBD2. V shed 0 bases, J shed 7 bases, and the junction held 13 bases outside the gene matches. Germline V gene sequence: CDR1 SGDLS, CDR2 YYNGEE. The CDR3 has 17 residues.

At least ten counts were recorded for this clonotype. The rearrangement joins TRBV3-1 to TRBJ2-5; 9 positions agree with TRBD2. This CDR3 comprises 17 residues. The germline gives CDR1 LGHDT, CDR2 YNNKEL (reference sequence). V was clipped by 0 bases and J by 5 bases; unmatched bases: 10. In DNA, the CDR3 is TGTGCCAGCAGCCAAGAGCGCCTAGCGGGACGAGGGGAGACCCAGTACTTC. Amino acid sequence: CASSQERLAGRGETQYF.

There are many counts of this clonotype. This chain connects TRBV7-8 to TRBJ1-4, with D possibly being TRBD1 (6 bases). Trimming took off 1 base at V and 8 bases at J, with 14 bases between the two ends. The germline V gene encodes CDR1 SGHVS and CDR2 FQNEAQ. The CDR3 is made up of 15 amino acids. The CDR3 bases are TGTGCCAGCAGCTTAGTAGGGGGGGCCGAGGAAAAACTGTTTTTT. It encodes CASSLVGGAEEKLFF.

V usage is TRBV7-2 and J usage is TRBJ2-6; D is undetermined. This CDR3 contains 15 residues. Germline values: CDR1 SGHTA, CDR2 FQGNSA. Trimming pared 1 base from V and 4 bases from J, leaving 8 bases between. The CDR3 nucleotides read TGTGCCAGCAGCTTAGGTAGGGTCGGGGCCAACGTCCTGACTTTC. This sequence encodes CASSLGRVGANVLTF.

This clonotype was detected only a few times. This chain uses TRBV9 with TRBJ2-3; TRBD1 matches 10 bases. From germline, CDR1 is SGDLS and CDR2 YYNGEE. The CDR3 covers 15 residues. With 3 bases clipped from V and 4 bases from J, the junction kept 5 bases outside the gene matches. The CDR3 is CASSARTGGADTQYF. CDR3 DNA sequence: TGTGCCAGCAGCGCTCGGACAGGGGGTGCAGATACGCAGTATTTT.

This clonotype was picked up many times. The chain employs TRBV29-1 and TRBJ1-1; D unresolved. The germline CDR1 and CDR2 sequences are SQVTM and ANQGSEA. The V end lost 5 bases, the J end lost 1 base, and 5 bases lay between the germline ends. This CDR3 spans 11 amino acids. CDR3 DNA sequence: TGCAGCGTTAGGGAGAACACTGAAGCTTTCTTT. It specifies CSVRENTEAFF.

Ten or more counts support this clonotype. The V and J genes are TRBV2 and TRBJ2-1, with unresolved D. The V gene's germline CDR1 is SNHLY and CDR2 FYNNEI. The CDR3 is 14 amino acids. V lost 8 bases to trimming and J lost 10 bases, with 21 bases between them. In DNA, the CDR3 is TGTGCCAGCCGTCCGGCTAGACGGCGTAGGGAGCAGTTCTTC. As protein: CASRPARRRREQFF.

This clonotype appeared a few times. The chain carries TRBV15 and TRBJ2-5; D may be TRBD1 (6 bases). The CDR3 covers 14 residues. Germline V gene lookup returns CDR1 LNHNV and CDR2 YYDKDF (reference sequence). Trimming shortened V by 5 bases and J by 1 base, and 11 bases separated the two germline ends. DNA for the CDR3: TGTGCCACCAGCCTGGACAGCGCCCAAGAGACCCAGTACTTC. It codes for CATSLDSAQETQYF. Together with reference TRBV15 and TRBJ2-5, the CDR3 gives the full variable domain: DAMVIQNPRYQVTQFGKPVTLSCSQTLNHNVMYWYQQKSSQAPKLLFHYYDKDFNNEADTPDNFQSRRPNTSFCFLDIRSPGLGDTAMYLCATSLDSAQETQYFGPGTRLLVL.

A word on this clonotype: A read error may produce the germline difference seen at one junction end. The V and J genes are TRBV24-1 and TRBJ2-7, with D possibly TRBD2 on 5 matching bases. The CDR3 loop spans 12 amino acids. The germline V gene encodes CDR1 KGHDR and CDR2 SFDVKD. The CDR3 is CVTSGLRGEQYF. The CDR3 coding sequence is TGTGTCACCAGTGGCCTGAGAGGGGAGCAGTACTTC.

CDR3 DNA sequence: TGTGCCAGCAGCCCGAGCGGTGTCACCGGGGAGCTGTTTTTT. It codes for CASSPSGVTGELFF. The rearrangement links TRBV7-9 to TRBJ2-2; tentative D call: TRBD2 (5 bases). The CDR3 runs 14 residues. The ends were cut back, 5 bases at V and 4 bases at J, with 11 bases in the middle. Germline CDR1 and CDR2: SEHNR and FQNEAQ (reference sequence).